This record concerns one T cell receptor delta chain sequence. The antigen remains unidentified. V gave up 9 bases and J gave up 2 bases, with 24 bases separating them. The CDR3 length is 16 residues. Looked up from germline, CDR1 is GEAIGNYY and CDR2 is EKD. This sample was taken from a study of Vδ1+ human thymocytes. General study results and limits: Highly polyclonal TRG and TRD repertoires with Gaussian CDR3 length distributions appeared in thymus. Thymic delta-chain repertoires held roughly 19% Vdelta2 sequences and few Vdelta3, despite high sort purity.

Alphabeta T cells were depleted, then CD3+ Vdelta1+ Vdelta2- thymocytes were FACS-sorted. The template was reverse-transcribed extracted RNA. Multiplex PCR used pooled V-gene forward primers and a constant-region reverse primer to amplify CDR3s. TCRdb re-called clones from the multiplex PCR reads using CATT. The sample lists about 27,000 delta-chain clones; about 7% were seen once. V usage is TRDV2 and J usage is TRDJ1, with TRDD3 as a possible D gene (5 bases). This TCR came from a girl less than two years old who had congenital heart surgery. The sequenced sample was Vdelta1+ gamma-delta thymocytes from the thymus. The sample's subset: FACS-sorted CD3+ TCRalphabeta- TCRVdelta1+ TCRVdelta2- thymocytes. CDR3 in amino acids: CAPVDQGPGGTDKLIF. The CDR3, as DNA: TGTGCCCCCGTCGACCAGGGGCCCGGGGGGACCGATAAACTCATCTTT.